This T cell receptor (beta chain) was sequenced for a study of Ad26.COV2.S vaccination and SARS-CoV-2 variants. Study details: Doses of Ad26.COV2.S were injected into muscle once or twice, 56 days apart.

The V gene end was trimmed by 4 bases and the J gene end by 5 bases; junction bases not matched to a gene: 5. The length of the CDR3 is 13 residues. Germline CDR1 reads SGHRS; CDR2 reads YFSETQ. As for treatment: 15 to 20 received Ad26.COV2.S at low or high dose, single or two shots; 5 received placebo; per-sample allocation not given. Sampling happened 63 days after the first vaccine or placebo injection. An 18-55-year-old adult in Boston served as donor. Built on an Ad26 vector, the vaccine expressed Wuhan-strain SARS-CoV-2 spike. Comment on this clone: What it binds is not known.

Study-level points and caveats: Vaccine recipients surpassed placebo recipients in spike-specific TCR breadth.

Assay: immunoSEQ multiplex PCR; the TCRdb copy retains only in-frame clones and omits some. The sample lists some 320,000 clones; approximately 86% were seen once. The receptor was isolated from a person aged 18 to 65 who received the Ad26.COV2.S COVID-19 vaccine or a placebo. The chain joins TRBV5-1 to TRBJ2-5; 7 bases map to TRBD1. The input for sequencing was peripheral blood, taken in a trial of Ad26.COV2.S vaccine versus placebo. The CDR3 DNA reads TGCGCCAGCAGCCCGACAGGGTGGGAGACCCAGTACTTC. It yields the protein CASSPTGWETQYF.